The rows below give T cell receptor beta chains drawn from one sample of a study of shared clonotypes between healthy human individuals. This table comes from immunoSEQ multiplex PCR, and its TCRdb copy is limited to in-frame clones, with some not included. Altogether millions of clones are present, about 92% being singletons, with the ten largest covering about 0.39%. Source material: naive CD4+ T cells from PBMCs. These receptors all stem from a man between 18 and 35 years old in good health. Some clones in this sample may be carry-over from other donors' samples. The conserved cysteine and the conserved F or W are not part of the CDR3 here. The D gene is left open where the match is weak.

CDR3 protein: ASRDHERGNEQF; D gene: NA; V gene: TRBV27; J gene: TRBJ2-1
CDR3 protein: ASSEVGEKLF; D gene: NA; V gene: TRBV6-1; J gene: TRBJ1-4
CDR3 protein: ASSEDAGANVLT; D gene: NA; V gene: TRBV2; J gene: TRBJ2-6
CDR3 protein: ASSEEFQGKQY; D gene: NA; V gene: TRBV2; J gene: TRBJ2-7
CDR3 protein: ASSSSSGRAGELF; D gene: TRBD2; V gene: TRBV7-8; J gene: TRBJ2-2
CDR3 protein: ASRTIKGQGALGF; D gene: TRBD1; V gene: TRBV11-2; J gene: TRBJ1-1
CDR3 protein: ASSLPHTEAF; D gene: NA; V gene: TRBV28; J gene: TRBJ1-1
CDR3 protein: ASSPRTVSNQPQH; D gene: NA; V gene: TRBV18; J gene: TRBJ1-5
CDR3 protein: ASSSRVVGGSTDTQY; D gene: NA; V gene: TRBV27; J gene: TRBJ2-3
CDR3 protein: ASSLVGGGSDGYT; D gene: NA; V gene: TRBV5-6; J gene: TRBJ1-2
CDR3 protein: ASSLGQLGQQY; D gene: NA; V gene: TRBV11-3; J gene: TRBJ2-7
CDR3 protein: ASTHGFIYGYT; D gene: NA; V gene: TRBV23-1; J gene: TRBJ1-2
CDR3 protein: ASSQGTSGNSYEQY; D gene: TRBD2; V gene: TRBV18; J gene: TRBJ2-7
CDR3 protein: ASGRDRVYEQY; D gene: TRBD1; V gene: TRBV6-1; J gene: TRBJ2-7
CDR3 protein: ASMDGSFTYEQY; D gene: NA; V gene: TRBV27; J gene: NA
CDR3 protein: ASSPRTGEETSGRAGTDTQY; D gene: TRBD2; V gene: TRBV18; J gene: TRBJ2-3
CDR3 protein: ASRKRSTDTQY; D gene: NA; V gene: TRBV28; J gene: TRBJ2-3
CDR3 protein: ASSEGTSGYTDTQY; D gene: TRBD2; V gene: TRBV25-1; J gene: TRBJ2-3
CDR3 protein: ASSRQPRGIGSVQPQH; D gene: TRBD1; V gene: TRBV28; J gene: TRBJ1-5
CDR3 protein: ASSPGGGNGYT; D gene: NA; V gene: TRBV11-2; J gene: TRBJ1-2
CDR3 protein: ASSIGGPGEGYEQY; D gene: NA; V gene: TRBV19; J gene: TRBJ2-7
CDR3 protein: ATSRDRGLGEAF; D gene: TRBD1; V gene: TRBV15; J gene: TRBJ1-1
CDR3 protein: ASSLVGGGYTGELF; D gene: TRBD2; V gene: TRBV7-2; J gene: TRBJ2-2
CDR3 protein: ASSLGGTLGLRD; D gene: NA; V gene: TRBV28; J gene: TRBJ1-2
CDR3 protein: ASSESWSNQPQH; D gene: NA; V gene: TRBV6-1; J gene: TRBJ1-5
CDR3 protein: ASGEGQGNSPLH; D gene: TRBD1; V gene: TRBV7-9; J gene: TRBJ1-6
CDR3 protein: ASSYSGTGDENTIY; D gene: TRBD1; V gene: TRBV6-6; J gene: TRBJ1-3
CDR3 protein: ASREGQPNTGELF; D gene: NA; V gene: TRBV6-5; J gene: TRBJ2-2
CDR3 protein: ASSGSGLADTQY; D gene: TRBD2; V gene: TRBV2; J gene: TRBJ2-3
CDR3 protein: ASSLNQGYEQY; D gene: NA; V gene: TRBV7-2; J gene: TRBJ2-7
CDR3 protein: ASRGGLAGGETQY; D gene: TRBD2; V gene: TRBV28; J gene: TRBJ2-5
CDR3 protein: ASSPLRTGIYEQY; D gene: TRBD1; V gene: TRBV7-2; J gene: TRBJ2-7
CDR3 protein: ASSQATGGTDTQY; D gene: NA; V gene: TRBV4-2; J gene: TRBJ2-3
CDR3 protein: ASSIASRDSYLSYEQY; D gene: TRBD1; V gene: TRBV19; J gene: TRBJ2-7
CDR3 protein: ASSLINEKLF; D gene: NA; V gene: TRBV28; J gene: TRBJ1-4
CDR3 protein: ASSLAGGPNEQF; D gene: TRBD2; V gene: TRBV18; J gene: TRBJ2-1
CDR3 protein: ASSGQPMNTEAF; D gene: NA; V gene: TRBV5-1; J gene: TRBJ1-1
CDR3 protein: SVEVRASYNEQF; D gene: NA; V gene: TRBV29-1; J gene: TRBJ2-1
CDR3 protein: ASSPTDRGRSPLH; D gene: TRBD1; V gene: TRBV28; J gene: TRBJ1-6
CDR3 protein: ASSRSGRELF; D gene: NA; V gene: TRBV9; J gene: TRBJ2-2
CDR3 protein: AIGGLARGVDEQF; D gene: NA; V gene: TRBV10-3; J gene: TRBJ2-1
CDR3 protein: ASSPDGDNEKLF; D gene: NA; V gene: TRBV2; J gene: TRBJ1-4
CDR3 protein: ASSSRPGQGPETQY; D gene: TRBD1; V gene: TRBV18; J gene: TRBJ2-5
CDR3 protein: ASSPPRDTSSYNEQF; D gene: NA; V gene: TRBV6-4; J gene: TRBJ2-1